This is a list of T cell receptor beta chains from one sample in a study of blood T cell repertoires in COVID-19. The table came from immunoSEQ multiplex PCR; TCRdb's copy has only in-frame clones and leaves some out. The sample holds 75,000 to 95,000 clones; roughly 88% are singletons and the top ten take about 2.5%. Input material: peripheral blood. These receptors all stem from a human donor in a cohort sampled during active COVID-19. CDR3s leave out the opening cysteine and the closing phenylalanine or tryptophan. Where a row states a size, it is once, few, many or the class of an expanded clone; other rows omit it.

13	NA	TRBV19	TRBJ2-4	ASSPRRDRANIQY
17	NA	TRBV6-2/TRBV6-3	TRBJ1-5	ASSYVGIRDIYRGQPQH
13	NA	TRBV7-3	TRBJ2-1	ASSYLAGVFNEQF
14	NA	TRBV7-6	TRBJ2-4	ASSTGDTLAKNIQY
12	NA	TRBV7-2	TRBJ2-1	ASSPGTSVNEQF
16	NA	TRBV13	TRBJ2-3	ASSLEGLGTNGTDTQY
13	NA	TRBV19	TRBJ1-5	ASSHRQGRNQPQH
13	NA	TRBV6-2/TRBV6-3	TRBJ2-5	ASSTGTWTRGTQY
13	NA	TRBV5-1	TRBJ2-3	ASSEQTGSGDTQY
12	NA	TRBV7-9	TRBJ2-5	ASSDKGRGETQY
14	NA	TRBV7-2	TRBJ2-5	ASSLASAHTGETQY
14	NA	TRBV4-1	TRBJ2-5	ASSLGIGGGQETQY
12	NA	TRBV5-4	TRBJ2-7	ASSSGTTAVEQY
18	NA	TRBV28	TRBJ2-1	ASSYLTGEALPLVTLGQF
14	once	TRBV4-3	TRBJ2-3	ASSRGSGAQTDTQY
11	NA	TRBV27	TRBJ1-6	ASSYGGNSPLH
13	NA	TRBV6-5	TRBJ2-2	ASSSRTSGAGELF
14	NA	TRBV6-5	TRBJ2-2	ASSYSAGGGTGELF
13	NA	TRBV7-7	TRBJ2-7	ASSLGTGIDSEQY
13	few	TRBV7-8	TRBJ1-2	ASSGGTGTTYGYT
12	NA	TRBV6-5	TRBJ1-2	ASPTGGTLLGYT
11	NA	TRBV28	TRBJ2-7	ASMAGLYYEQY
13	NA	TRBV15	TRBJ1-1	ATSRPPGVSGEAF
12	NA	TRBV5-6	TRBJ2-2	ASSLQQGTGELF
12	few	TRBV6-6	TRBJ1-5	ASKPGGVFQPQH
12	NA	TRBV2	TRBJ1-4	ASGKGTGVEKLF
15	NA	TRBV2	TRBJ2-1	ASSEEASGRRYNEQF
13	NA	TRBV7-9	TRBJ2-7	ASSTGLADSYEQY
13	once	TRBV27	TRBJ2-3	ASSLEGGETDTQY
12	NA	TRBV6-5	TRBJ2-3	ASSYSRAEDTQY
13	NA	TRBV7-2	TRBJ2-2	ASSLGTGRTGELF
10	once	TRBV5-6	TRBJ2-2	ASSYGSGELF
12	NA	TRBV28	TRBJ1-2	ASSTPGRDYGYT
17	NA	TRBV4-1	TRBJ2-1	ASSQDGTSGGSSYNEQF
13	NA	TRBV27	TRBJ1-2	ASKGGDRTNYGYT
11	NA	TRBV10-3	TRBJ1-3	AIRGAAGNTIY
13	NA	TRBV29-1	TRBJ2-7	SVGTSGIAVYEQY
13	NA	TRBV27	TRBJ2-1	ASSPRDSAYNEQF
12	once	TRBV18	TRBJ1-2	ASSPSAANYGYT
15	NA	TRBV3-1/TRBV3-2	TRBJ2-5	ASSQDRGSGGRETQY
13	once	TRBV7-2	TRBJ1-5	ASSLDSTNNQPQH
12	NA	TRBV6-5	TRBJ2-2	ASRTGPGTGELF
12	once	TRBV18	TRBJ1-5	ASSAGQGHQPQH
13	NA	TRBV6-1	TRBJ1-5	ASSDGQGARQPQH
14	NA	TRBV4-3	TRBJ1-5	ASSQDYLLSNQPQH
12	few	TRBV18	TRBJ2-4	ASSPSSSGGIQY
9	NA	TRBV30	TRBJ2-2	AWGQTGELF
13	NA	TRBV30	TRBJ1-1	AWRNPGQQNTEAF
13	once	TRBV6-6	TRBJ1-5	ASSSGHIINQPQH
11	NA	TRBV18	TRBJ2-3	ASSANRGDTQY
13	NA	TRBV11-2	TRBJ1-4	ASRLGQVGNEKLF
12	NA	TRBV6-5	TRBJ1-5	ASRRQTSNQPQH